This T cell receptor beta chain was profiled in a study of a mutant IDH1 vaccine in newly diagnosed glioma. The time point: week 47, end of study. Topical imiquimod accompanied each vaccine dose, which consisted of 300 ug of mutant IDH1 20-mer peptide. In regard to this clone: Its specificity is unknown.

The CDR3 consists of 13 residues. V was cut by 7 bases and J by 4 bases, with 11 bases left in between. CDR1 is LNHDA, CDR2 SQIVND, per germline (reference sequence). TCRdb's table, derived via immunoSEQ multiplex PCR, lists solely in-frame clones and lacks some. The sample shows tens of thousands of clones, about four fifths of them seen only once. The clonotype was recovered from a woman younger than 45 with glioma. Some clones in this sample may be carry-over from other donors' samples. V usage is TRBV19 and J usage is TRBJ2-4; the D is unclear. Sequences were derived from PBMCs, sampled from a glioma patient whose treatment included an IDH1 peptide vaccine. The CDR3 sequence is CASKVPGKNIQYF. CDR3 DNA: TGTGCCAGTAAGGTACCTGGTAAAAACATTCAGTACTTC.